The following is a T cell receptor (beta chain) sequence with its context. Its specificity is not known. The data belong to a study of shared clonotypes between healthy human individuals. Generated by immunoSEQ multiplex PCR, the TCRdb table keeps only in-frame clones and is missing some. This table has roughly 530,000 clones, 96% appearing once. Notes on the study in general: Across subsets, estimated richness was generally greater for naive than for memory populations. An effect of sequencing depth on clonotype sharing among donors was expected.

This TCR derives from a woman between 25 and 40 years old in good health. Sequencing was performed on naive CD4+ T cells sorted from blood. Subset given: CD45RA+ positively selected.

In nucleotides, the CDR3 is TGTGCCAGCAGGGCCGACCGGGGTACCAATCAGCCCCAGCATTTT. Amino acids: CASRADRGTNQPQHF. This chain uses TRBV6-6 with TRBJ1-5; D is uncertain. V was clipped by 6 bases and J by 3 bases, with 15 bases between them. The CDR3 sequence is 15 residues long. Germline lookup yields CDR1 MNHNY and CDR2 SVGAGI (reference sequence).